This TCR beta chain was identified during a study of regulatory T cells in long-lasting Graves disease. The overall study: Antithyroid drugs had been taken under 3 months by newly diagnosed Graves' patients.

Arm-PCR of CDR3 regions with iRepertoire HTBI primers generated TCR beta libraries. TCRdb reprocessed the multiplex PCR reads with MiXCR, giving one entry per CDR3 protein. Of hundreds of thousands of distinct CDR3 sequences in the sample, roughly 15% were seen once. This clonotype showed up just a few times. This sample's time point: newly diagnosed GD, antithyroid drugs for less than 3 months. From RNA extracted from PBMCs, the TCR library was made. Germline CDR1 is DFQATT and CDR2 is SNEGSKA (reference sequence). With 5 bases removed from V and 1 base from J, the gap between germline ends came to 12 bases. This CDR3 contains 14 residues. These same data were also listed under a study on T cells in Graves' hyperthyroidism and ophthalmopathy. As reported in that work: A set of HTBI primers served as the primers for a first-round RT-PCR of the TCR CDR3.

The origin of this receptor is a woman aged 25 to 39 with Graves disease. This chain links TRBV20-1 with TRBJ2-1; maybe TRBD2 (7 bases). Sample: peripheral blood mononuclear cells (PBMCs), taken at new diagnosis, from a patient treated with antithyroid drugs. The DNA of the CDR3 is TGCAGTGCTGGGGGGGGCAAGTCCTACAATGAGCAGTTCTTC. It specifies CSAGGGKSYNEQFF.